This entry features one TCR beta chain sequence. The record originates from a study of blood T cell repertoires in COVID-19. In the study overall: Sources were T cells, B-cell-depleted T cells, or PBMCs; the material itself was cDNA or gDNA.

Trimming pared 2 bases from V and 7 bases from J, leaving 15 bases between. There are 14 residues in the CDR3. Germline V gene sequence: CDR1 GTSNPN, CDR2 SVGIG (reference sequence). Repertoires were generated with immunoSEQ multiplex PCR, while TCRdb's copy carries only in-frame clones and drops some. The profile covers about 200,000 clones, with more than 75% appearing a single time and 4.5% to 5% taken by the ten largest. Material for sequencing was peripheral blood. The V call is TRBV30, the J call TRBJ1-5; D gene ambiguous. The TCR comes from a woman older than 75 with acute or convalescent COVID-19. In DNA, the CDR3 is TGTGCCTGGAGTCCGGGATCCCTTGGGCAGCCCCAGCATTTT. This sequence encodes CAWSPGSLGQPQHF.